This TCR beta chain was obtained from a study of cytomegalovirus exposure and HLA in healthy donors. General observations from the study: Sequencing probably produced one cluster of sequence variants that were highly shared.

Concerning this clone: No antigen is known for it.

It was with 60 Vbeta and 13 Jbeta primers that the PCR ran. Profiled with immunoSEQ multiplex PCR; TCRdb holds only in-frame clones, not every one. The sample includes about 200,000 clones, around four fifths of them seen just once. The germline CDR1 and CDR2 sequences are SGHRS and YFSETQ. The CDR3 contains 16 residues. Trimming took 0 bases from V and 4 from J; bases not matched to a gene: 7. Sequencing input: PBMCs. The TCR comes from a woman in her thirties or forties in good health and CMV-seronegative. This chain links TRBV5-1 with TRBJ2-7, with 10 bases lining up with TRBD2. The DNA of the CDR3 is TGCGCCAGCAGCTTGGGAGCGGGACTAGCGAAATACGAGCAGTACTTC. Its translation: CASSLGAGLAKYEQYF.